One TCR beta chain is described in this entry. Trimming cost V 6 bases and J 8 bases; bases outside gene matches: 11. Per the germline V gene, CDR1 is LGHNT and CDR2 is FRNRAP. The CDR3 runs to 14 residues. This record belongs to a study of blood T cell repertoires in COVID-19. Overall study: Acute and convalescent COVID-19 specimens originated in the United States, Italy and Spain. The analysed material was cDNA or gDNA that came from T cells, B-cell-depleted T cells, or PBMCs.

Per the study methods: Counts of nucleated cells, estimated from reference gene primer amplification, were obtained. TCRdb keeps only in-frame clones here, not all; method: immunoSEQ multiplex PCR. The DNA gave D and trimming, while V, J and clone size come from that table. This sample carries under 250,000 clones, approximately 82% of them seen once, and the ten largest clones take roughly 2%. V and J are TRBV12-5 and TRBJ1-1; 8 positions match TRBD1. Sequencing used peripheral blood. The source of this sequence is a man aged 25-45 years who had recovered from COVID-19. CDR3: CASGWFSTGGEAFF. The CDR3 nucleotides read TGTGCTAGTGGGTGGTTCTCTACAGGGGGGGAAGCTTTCTTT. Variable domain in full (rest from reference TRBV12-5 and TRBJ1-1): DARVTQTPRHKVTEMGQEVTMRCQPILGHNTVFWYRQTMMQGLELLAYFRNRAPLDDSGMPKDRFSAEMPDATLATLKIQPSEPRDSAVYFCASGWFSTGGEAFFGQGTRLTVV.